Each of the 27 T cell receptor beta chains below was sequenced from the same sample in a study of CD8 T cells in Susac syndrome. RNA amounts of about 0.5 to 1 ug underwent reverse transcription with random hexamers. TCRdb ran MiXCR on the immunoSEQ multiplex PCR reads and lists one entry per CDR3 protein. This table holds a few hundred thousand distinct CDR3 sequences, approximately 90% found once. Sequenced sample: CD8+ T cells from PBMCs. Receptor source: a human donor with multiple sclerosis.

This rearrangement joins TRBV5-6 to TRBJ1-1; 8 bases are a match to TRBD1. V lost 4 bases, J lost 5 bases, and 7 bases stayed unmatched. Germline CDR1 is SGHDT and CDR2 is YYEEEE. The CDR3 contains 14 residues. The CDR3 DNA sequence: TGTGCCAGCAGCCCTAGACAGGGGAGGACTGAAGCTTTCTTT. Its protein is CASSPRQGRTEAFF.

V gene TRBV20-1 combines with J gene TRBJ2-4; D unresolved. The CDR3 sequence is 19 residues long. Germline lookup yields CDR1 DFQATT and CDR2 SNEGSKA (reference sequence). The CDR3 is CSPRSNLVIGSLTKNIQYF. The CDR3 nucleotides read TGCAGCCCCAGAAGTAATCTAGTCATAGGATCCCTAACCAAAAACATTCAGTACTTC.

The chain combines TRBV6-5 with TRBJ2-3; D is perhaps TRBD2 (7 bases). In germline, CDR1 is MNHEY, CDR2 SVGAGI. The length of the CDR3 is 17 residues. V was cut by 0 bases and J by 3 bases, with 16 bases left in between. In DNA, the CDR3 is TGTGCCAGCAGTTACTCGGGCGGGGGCGGAGGGACAGATACGCAGTATTTT. Translated, it gives CASSYSGGGGGTDTQYF.

The chain has TRBV11-2 and TRBJ2-5; 16 bases align to TRBD2. The J segment lost 2 bases and the V segment lost 5 bases, leaving 8 bases of the junction unmatched. This CDR3 region has 18 residues. Per germline, CDR1 SGHAT and CDR2 FQNNGV. CDR3 in amino acids: CASSVGTSGGAMQETQYF. The CDR3 DNA reads TGTGCCAGCAGCGTGGGGACTAGCGGGGGGGCCATGCAAGAGACCCAGTACTTC. The full variable domain, with the rest looked up from reference TRBV11-2 and TRBJ2-5, is EAGVAQSPRYKIIEKRQSVAFWCNPISGHATLYWYQQILGQGPKLLIQFQNNGVVDDSQLPKDRFSAERLKGVDSTLKIQPAKLEDSAVYLCASSVGTSGGAMQETQYFGPGTRLLVL.

This chain connects TRBV10-3 to TRBJ2-7, with 8 positions matching TRBD2. There are 16 residues in the CDR3. The V segment lost 0 bases and the J segment 6 bases; nucleotides outside the gene matches: 10. The germline CDR1 and CDR2 sequences are ENHRY and SYGVKD. The CDR3 DNA reads as TGTGCCATCAGTGAGTCTCAGGCGGGAGGAGAGGGCGAGCAGTACTTC. Translated, it gives CAISESQAGGEGEQYF.

The chain recombines TRBV9 with TRBJ2-2; no firm D call. V was shortened by 1 base and J by 6 bases, with 4 bases between the two germline ends. The length of the CDR3 is 12 residues. CDR1 is SGDLS and CDR2 is YYNGEE in the germline V gene. The CDR3 sequence: CASSVPAGELFF. CDR3 coding DNA: TGTGCCAGCAGCGTACCGGCCGGGGAGCTGTTTTTT.

The chain combines TRBV5-1 with TRBJ1-5, with D possibly TRBD1 on 6 matching bases. V lost 4 bases and J lost 3, with 11 bases in between. The CDR3 spans 14 residues. Germline V gene data show CDR1 as SGHRS and CDR2 as YFSETQ. The CDR3 DNA is TGCGCCAGCAGCCCGGACAGTCCCAATCAGCCCCAGCATTTT. Protein product: CASSPDSPNQPQHF.

The J gene is TRBJ1-4, the V gene TRBV18; D is possibly TRBD1 (5 bases). Germline CDR1 KGHSH, CDR2 LQKENI. V lost 6 bases, J lost 11 bases, and 22 bases lay in between. This CDR3 is 15 amino acids long. CDR3 protein: CASSPSPGEVFKLFF. In DNA, the CDR3 is TGTGCCAGCTCCCCCTCCCCGGGGGAGGTGTTTAAACTGTTTTTT.

CDR3 sequence reads: CASSQDMDQPQHF. CDR3 nucleotides: TGCGCCAGCAGCCAAGACATGGATCAGCCCCAGCATTTT. The rearrangement joins TRBV4-1 to TRBJ1-5; D remains unclear. V was clipped by 0 bases and J by 5 bases, with 5 bases between them. This CDR3 comprises 13 residues. CDR1 and CDR2 (germline): MGHRA, YSYEKL.

V is TRBV4-1 and J is TRBJ2-2; the D gene is possibly TRBD1 (6 bases). Germline-derived CDR1 and CDR2 are MGHRA and YSYEKL. The CDR3 has 15 amino acids. Trimming pared 4 bases from V and 1 base from J, leaving 10 bases between. The CDR3 DNA sequence: TGCGCCAGCAGCCGAAAGGGACAGAACACCGGGGAGCTGTTTTTT. Its translation: CASSRKGQNTGELFF.

The rearrangement links TRBV6-2 or TRBV6-3 to TRBJ2-1; TRBD2 is a possible D gene (5 bases). This CDR3 spans 10 amino acids. V was trimmed by 9 bases and J by 9 bases, leaving 9 bases between them. In germline, CDR1 is MNHEY, CDR2 SVGEGT. CDR3 nucleotide sequence: TGTGCCAGTAGAGGGAGTGAGCAGTTCTTC. It is translated as CASRGSEQFF.

V is TRBV2 and J is TRBJ2-7, with TRBD1 matching 10 bases. CDR1 is SNHLY, CDR2 FYNNEI, per germline. The CDR3 is made up of 18 amino acids. V lost 4 bases, J lost 3 bases, and 15 bases stayed unmatched. The CDR3 loop reads CASSVGTGATLPHYEQYF. The CDR3 region has the DNA TGTGCCAGCAGTGTGGGGACAGGGGCCACCCTTCCCCACTACGAGCAGTACTTC. Looking up the rest from reference TRBV2 and TRBJ2-7 gives the full variable domain: EPEVTQTPSHQVTQMGQEVILRCVPISNHLYFYWYRQILGQKVEFLVSFYNNEISEKSEIFDDQFSVERPDGSNFTLKIRSTKLEDSAMYFCASSVGTGATLPHYEQYFGPGTRLTVT.

The V gene is TRBV19, the J gene TRBJ1-1, with TRBD1 as a possible D gene (5 bases). With 1 base removed from V and 4 bases from J, the gap between germline ends came to 7 bases. Germline assignment: CDR1 LNHDA and CDR2 SQIVND (reference sequence). The CDR3 spans 13 residues. CDR3: CASSIVGVTEAFF. In DNA, the CDR3 is TGTGCCAGTAGTATAGTGGGGGTCACTGAAGCTTTCTTT.

This sequence joins TRBV10-3 and TRBJ2-7; no clear D. V was cut by 3 bases and J by 2 bases, with 8 bases left in between. From germline, CDR1 is ENHRY and CDR2 SYGVKD. The CDR3 covers 13 residues. This chain's CDR3 is CAISDDGTYEQYF. CDR3 DNA: TGTGCCATCAGTGACGACGGAACCTACGAGCAGTACTTC.

This chain uses TRBV27 with TRBJ2-2; perhaps TRBD1 as D (6 bases). Trimming took 6 bases from V and 6 from J, leaving 14 bases between them. The CDR3 extends over 14 amino acids. Germline CDR1 MNHEY, CDR2 SMNVEV (reference sequence). The CDR3 sequence is CASSPFYRAGELFF. The CDR3 DNA is TGTGCCAGCAGCCCCTTCTACAGGGCCGGGGAGCTGTTTTTT.

This clonotype showed up just a few times. The gene calls are TRBV5-6 and TRBJ2-2; the D gene is possibly TRBD1 (6 bases). V lost 5 bases, J lost 0 bases, and 11 bases lay in between. The germline V gene has CDR1 SGHDT and CDR2 YYEEEE. The CDR3 sequence is 15 residues long. This CDR3 reads CASSAGTTNTGELFF. In nucleotides, the CDR3 is TGTGCCAGCAGTGCCGGGACAACGAACACCGGGGAGCTGTTTTTT.

V usage is TRBV19 and J usage is TRBJ2-2; D is uncertain. The V end was cut by 7 bases, the J end by 4 bases, with 4 bases between. Per germline, CDR1 LNHDA and CDR2 SQIVND (reference sequence). The CDR3 loop spans 11 amino acids. The CDR3 spells CASMVTGELFF. In DNA form, the CDR3 reads TGTGCCAGTATGGTCACCGGGGAGCTGTTTTTT.

The gene calls are TRBV30 and TRBJ1-1, with a weak D call TRBD1 (5 bases). Germline V gene data show CDR1 as GTSNPN and CDR2 as SVGIG (reference sequence). V was cut by 3 bases and J by 8 bases, with 16 bases left in between. The CDR3 consists of 13 residues. The DNA for the CDR3 is TGTGCCTGGAGGGGGCCGGGGCTGGTGGAAGCTTTCTTT. This sequence encodes CAWRGPGLVEAFF.

The J gene is TRBJ2-1, the V gene TRBV4-1, with 7 bases that match TRBD1. Looked up from germline, CDR1 is MGHRA and CDR2 is YSYEKL. This CDR3 contains 17 residues. With 4 bases clipped from V and 7 bases from J, the junction kept 16 bases outside the gene matches. The DNA for the CDR3 is TGCGCCAGCAGCCTCTCACCTTATATCGACAGGGAAAATGAGCAGTTCTTC. Amino acid sequence: CASSLSPYIDRENEQFF.

The chain combines TRBV19 with TRBJ1-3; D gene ambiguous. CDR3 length: 13 amino acids. Germline V lookup: CDR1 LNHDA, CDR2 SQIVND (reference sequence). Trimming removed 4 bases from V and 2 bases from J, with 6 bases in between. The CDR3 here is CASSTTTGNTIYF. In DNA form, the CDR3 reads TGTGCCAGTAGTACCACTACTGGAAACACCATATATTTT.

This clonotype was picked up one time. The genes are TRBV7-9 and TRBJ2-1; 7 positions agree with TRBD2. V shed 4 bases, J shed 3 bases, and the junction held 3 bases outside the gene matches. This CDR3 comprises 14 residues. Germline lookup yields CDR1 SEHNR and CDR2 FQNEAQ (reference sequence). CDR3 bases: TGTGCCAGCAGCTCCCCTAGCGGCTACAATGAGCAGTTCTTC. Its protein product is CASSSPSGYNEQFF.

The chain links TRBV27 to TRBJ2-1, with TRBD2 as a possible D gene (6 bases). The germline gives CDR1 MNHEY, CDR2 SMNVEV (reference sequence). CDR3 length equals 14 residues. V was clipped by 0 bases and J by 6 bases, with 9 bases between them. The CDR3 loop reads CASSLSFGSNEQFF. The CDR3 coding sequence is TGTGCCAGCAGTTTATCTTTCGGGAGCAATGAGCAGTTCTTC.

The chain couples TRBV12-5 to TRBJ1-5; D remains ambiguous. V gave up 1 base and J gave up 0 bases, with 10 bases separating them. Germline V CDR1 and CDR2: LGHNT, FRNRAP. CDR3 length: 16 residues. CDR3 coding DNA: TGTGCTAGTGGTTTGGCTCAGGAGTATAGCAATCAGCCCCAGCATTTT. Its translation is CASGLAQEYSNQPQHF.

This clonotype was seen only a few times. The gene calls are TRBV3-1 and TRBJ1-2; D gene uncertain. In germline, CDR1 is LGHDT, CDR2 YNNKEL (reference sequence). V was clipped by 4 bases and J by 1 base, with 7 bases between them. The CDR3 length is 13 residues. CDR3 sequence: CASSPQDNYGYTF. The CDR3 region has the DNA TGTGCCAGCAGCCCCCAGGATAACTATGGCTACACCTTC.

The J gene is TRBJ2-7, the V gene TRBV28; weak D call: TRBD1 (6 bases). Germline values: CDR1 MDHEN, CDR2 SYDVKM. CDR3 size: 15 residues. The V and J ends lost 2 bases and 2 bases respectively, with 13 bases between them. Here the CDR3 reads CASSLLHRAPYEQYF. In DNA form, the CDR3 reads TGTGCCAGCAGTTTACTCCACAGGGCACCCTACGAGCAGTACTTC. Looking up the rest from reference TRBV28 and TRBJ2-7 gives the full variable domain: DVKVTQSSRYLVKRTGEKVFLECVQDMDHENMFWYRQDPGLGLRLIYFSYDVKMKEKGDIPEGYSVSREKKERFSLILESASTNQTSMYLCASSLLHRAPYEQYFGPGTRLTVT.

The chain recombines TRBV19 with TRBJ1-1; D unclear. Germline CDR1 reads LNHDA; CDR2 reads SQIVND (reference sequence). Trimming shortened V by 3 bases and J by 1 base, and 24 bases separated the two germline ends. The CDR3 length is 19 residues. The CDR3 loop reads CASSISFGPGVSSNTEAFF. CDR3 bases: TGTGCCAGTAGTATTTCGTTTGGCCCCGGCGTTAGCTCGAACACTGAAGCTTTCTTT.

The V and J genes are TRBV9 and TRBJ2-1; 9 positions agree with TRBD2. The CDR3 covers 15 residues. V shed 2 bases, J shed 6 bases, and the junction held 6 bases outside the gene matches. Per the germline V gene, CDR1 is SGDLS and CDR2 is YYNGEE. CDR3 nucleotide sequence: TGTGCCAGCAGCGTCGGCGGGGGGGGCGGCAATGAGCAGTTCTTC. It encodes CASSVGGGGGNEQFF.